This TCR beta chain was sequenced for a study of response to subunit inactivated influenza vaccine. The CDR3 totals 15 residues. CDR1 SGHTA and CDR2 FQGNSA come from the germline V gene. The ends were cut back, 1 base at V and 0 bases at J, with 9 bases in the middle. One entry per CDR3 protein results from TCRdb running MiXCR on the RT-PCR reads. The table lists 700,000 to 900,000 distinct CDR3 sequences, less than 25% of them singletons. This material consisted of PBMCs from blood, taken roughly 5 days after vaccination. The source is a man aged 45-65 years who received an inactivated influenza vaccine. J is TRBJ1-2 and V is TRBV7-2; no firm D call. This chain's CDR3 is CASSLGSGTNYGYTF. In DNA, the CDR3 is TGTGCCAGCAGCTTAGGTTCAGGAACTAACTATGGCTACACCTTC.